The clone carrying this T cell receptor (beta chain) was seen only a few times. As yet, its antigen is unknown. These data come from a study of response to subunit inactivated influenza vaccine. Broader study findings: The authors suggested that few new T cells are recruited per seasonal influenza vaccination.

MiXCR was run by TCRdb on the RT-PCR reads, yielding one entry per CDR3 protein. The sample gives a few hundred thousand distinct CDR3 sequences, around 13% of which show up once; around 10% is in the top ten. Germline assignment: CDR1 SGHKS and CDR2 YYEKEE (reference sequence). The CDR3 is made up of 17 amino acids. V was trimmed by 1 base and J by 0 bases, leaving 16 bases between them. V gene TRBV5-5 combines with J gene TRBJ1-2; maybe TRBD1 (5 bases). The source material was PBMCs from blood, sampled 11 to 12 days after vaccination. The source of this sequence is a man aged 45-60 years who received an inactivated influenza vaccine. CDR3 sequence: CASSLSLPRAANYGYTF. CDR3 in DNA: TGTGCCAGCAGCTTGAGTCTACCCAGGGCAGCTAACTATGGCTACACCTTC.